The T cell receptor beta chain under discussion was sequenced for a study of OX40 agonist ivuxolimab in advanced cancers. The study, taken as a whole, reports: At 0.1 to 3.0 mg/kg, clonal expansion of CD4+ and CD8+ blood T cells had occurred by week 6.

Trimming left V 1 base short and J 1 base short, with 7 bases between. The germline V gene encodes CDR1 SEHNR and CDR2 FQNEAQ (reference sequence). This CDR3 is 14 amino acids long. As concerns this clone: Its cognate antigen is unknown.

Here immunoSEQ multiplex PCR was the method, and the copy in TCRdb shows in-frame clones only, minus some. Here the sample spans around 60,000 clones, 89% being singletons. The receptor's source is an adult with an advanced solid tumor such as melanoma, head and neck, liver or kidney cancer. This specimen consisted of CD4+ or CD8+ T cells sorted from blood, obtained in a trial of the OX40 agonist ivuxolimab. The chain is built from TRBV7-9 and TRBJ2-5; tentatively, D is TRBD2 (5 bases). The DNA for the CDR3 is TGTGCCAGCAGCTTAGGGGAGAGCCAAGAGACCCAGTACTTC. As protein: CASSLGESQETQYF.